This T cell receptor beta chain is drawn from a study of siplizumab effects on memory and regulatory T cells. Points from the study as a whole: Naive T cells were seemingly more diverse than memory cells, and major contributions to the alloresponse seemed to be made by them. Alloreactive CD4+ clones that could be mapped were on average around 62% Treg-derived with siplizumab, against 25% to 30% in controls.

With 4 bases clipped from V and 4 bases from J, the junction kept 4 bases outside the gene matches. The CDR3 has 15 amino acids. CDR1 and CDR2 (germline): SGHNT, YYREEE (reference sequence). The study assayed 100,000 or so TCR templates per sample. Assay: immunoSEQ multiplex PCR; the TCRdb copy retains only in-frame clones and omits some. The repertoire holds fewer than 120,000 clones, approximately 92% seen once, with 1% to 1.5% in the top ten. With regard to this clone: Its matching antigen is unknown.

The J gene is TRBJ2-1, the V gene TRBV5-4, with 11 positions matching TRBD2. Material: CD4+ T cells sorted from blood. This clonotype originated in a human donor in good health. The CDR3 region is CASSTGTSGYNEQFF. The DNA for the CDR3 is TGTGCCAGCAGCACCGGGACTAGCGGATACAATGAGCAGTTCTTC. Filled out from reference TRBV5-4 and TRBJ2-1, the complete variable domain reads ETGVTQSPTHLIKTRGQQVTLRCSSQSGHNTVSWYQQALGQGPQFIFQYYREEENGRGNFPPRFSGLQFPNYSSELNVNALELDDSALYLCASSTGTSGYNEQFFGPGTRLTVL.